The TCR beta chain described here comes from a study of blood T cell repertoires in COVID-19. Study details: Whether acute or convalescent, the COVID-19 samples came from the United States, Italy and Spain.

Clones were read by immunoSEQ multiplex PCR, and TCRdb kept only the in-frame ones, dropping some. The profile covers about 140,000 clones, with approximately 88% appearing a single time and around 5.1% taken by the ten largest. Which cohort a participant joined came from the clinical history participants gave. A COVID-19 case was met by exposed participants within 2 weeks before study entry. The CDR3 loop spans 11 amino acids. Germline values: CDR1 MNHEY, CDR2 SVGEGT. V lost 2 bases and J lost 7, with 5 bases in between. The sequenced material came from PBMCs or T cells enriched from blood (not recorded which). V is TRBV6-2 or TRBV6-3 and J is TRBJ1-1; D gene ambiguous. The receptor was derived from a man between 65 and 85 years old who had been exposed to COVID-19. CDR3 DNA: TGTGCCAGCAGTTACGCGTATGAAGCTTTCTTT. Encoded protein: CASSYAYEAFF.